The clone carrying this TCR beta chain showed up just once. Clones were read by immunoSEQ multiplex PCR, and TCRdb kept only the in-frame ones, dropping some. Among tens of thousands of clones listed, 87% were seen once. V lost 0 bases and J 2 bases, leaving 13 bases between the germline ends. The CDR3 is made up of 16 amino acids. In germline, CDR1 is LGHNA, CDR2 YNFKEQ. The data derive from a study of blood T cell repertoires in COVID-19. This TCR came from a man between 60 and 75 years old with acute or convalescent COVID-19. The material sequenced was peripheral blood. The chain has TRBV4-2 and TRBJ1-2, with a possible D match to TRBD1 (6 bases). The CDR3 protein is CASSQDRDTKNYGYTF. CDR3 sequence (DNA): TGTGCCAGCAGCCAAGACCGGGACACTAAGAACTATGGCTACACCTTC.